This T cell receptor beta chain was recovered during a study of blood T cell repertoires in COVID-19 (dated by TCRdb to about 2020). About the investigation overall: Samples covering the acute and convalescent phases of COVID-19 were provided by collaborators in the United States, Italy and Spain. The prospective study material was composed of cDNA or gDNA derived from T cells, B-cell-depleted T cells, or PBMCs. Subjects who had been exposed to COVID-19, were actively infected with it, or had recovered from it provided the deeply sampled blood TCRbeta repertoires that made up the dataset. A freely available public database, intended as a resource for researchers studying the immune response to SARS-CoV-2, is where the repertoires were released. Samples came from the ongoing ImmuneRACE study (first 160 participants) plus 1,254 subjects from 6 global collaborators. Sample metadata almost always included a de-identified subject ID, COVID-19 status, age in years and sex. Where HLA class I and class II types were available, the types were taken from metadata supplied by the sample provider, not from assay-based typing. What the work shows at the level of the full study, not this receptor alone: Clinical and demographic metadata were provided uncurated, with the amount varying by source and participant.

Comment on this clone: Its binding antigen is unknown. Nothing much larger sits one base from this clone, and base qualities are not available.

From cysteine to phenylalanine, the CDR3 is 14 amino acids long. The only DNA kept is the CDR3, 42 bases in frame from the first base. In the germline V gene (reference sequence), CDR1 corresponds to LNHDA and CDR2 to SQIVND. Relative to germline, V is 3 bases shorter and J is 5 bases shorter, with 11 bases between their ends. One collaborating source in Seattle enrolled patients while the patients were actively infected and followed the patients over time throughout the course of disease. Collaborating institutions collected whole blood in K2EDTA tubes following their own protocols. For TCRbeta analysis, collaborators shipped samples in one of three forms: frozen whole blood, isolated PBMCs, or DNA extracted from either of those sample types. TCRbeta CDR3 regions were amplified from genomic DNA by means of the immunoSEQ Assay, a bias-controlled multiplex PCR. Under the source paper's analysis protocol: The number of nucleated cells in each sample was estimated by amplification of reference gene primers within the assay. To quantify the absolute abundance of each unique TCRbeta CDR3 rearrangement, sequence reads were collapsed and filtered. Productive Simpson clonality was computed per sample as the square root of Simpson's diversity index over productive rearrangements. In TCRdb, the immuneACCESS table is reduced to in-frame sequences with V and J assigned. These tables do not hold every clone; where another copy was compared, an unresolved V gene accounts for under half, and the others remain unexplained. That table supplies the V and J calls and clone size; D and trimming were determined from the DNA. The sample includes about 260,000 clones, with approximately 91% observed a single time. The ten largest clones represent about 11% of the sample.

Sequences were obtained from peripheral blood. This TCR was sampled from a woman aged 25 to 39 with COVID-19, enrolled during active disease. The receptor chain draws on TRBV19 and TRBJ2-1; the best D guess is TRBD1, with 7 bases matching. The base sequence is TGTGCCAGTAGTATCAGGGGGGTACACAATGAGCAGTTCTTC. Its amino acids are CASSIRGVHNEQFF.